This TCR beta chain comes out of a study of PD-L1 blockade in urothelial cancer. Study-wide background: Prior chemotherapy ranged from 0 to 3 regimens per patient. Peripheral blood specimens exhibited a median yield of approximately 140,000 T cells. Whole-study results and caveats: Stronger expansion of tumor-associated clones in blood at 3 weeks distinguished durable-benefit patients.

Sequencing used immunoSEQ multiplex PCR; TCRdb keeps in-frame clones, though not all of them. Of 15,000 to 20,000 clones listed, over 80% are singletons. The time point: peripheral blood 6 weeks after treatment start. For this clone: As yet, its antigen is unknown.

CDR3 length: 15 residues. V lost 7 bases and J lost 2, with 18 bases in between. Germline CDR1 reads SGDLS; CDR2 reads YYNGEE. Sequencing was performed on PBMCs, taken around atezolizumab (anti-PD-L1) treatment. The TCR comes from a man aged 50 to 60 with urothelial cancer. The rearrangement links TRBV9 to TRBJ2-5, with D tentatively TRBD2 (7 bases). The CDR3 region is CASASGAGDQETQYF. As DNA, the CDR3 is TGTGCCAGCGCCTCGGGGGCGGGGGATCAAGAGACCCAGTACTTC.